The rows below give T cell receptor beta chains drawn from one sample of a study of T cell responses to AZD1222 COVID-19 vaccine. Sequencing was performed with immunoSEQ multiplex PCR; in TCRdb, only in-frame clones are kept and a portion is missing. This table has 110,000 to 150,000 clones, just under 95% appearing once. The sequenced sample was peripheral blood, obtained after recovery from COVID-19. The receptors stem from an adult who had recovered from COVID-19. Both conserved end residues are part of each CDR3. Each record gives: J gene, clone size, D gene, V gene, CDR3 DNA, CDR3 protein. The D gene is left open where the match is weak. Size tells how often a clone was seen (once, few, many) or the class of an expanded clone, and some rows leave it out.

j_call: TRBJ2-7
clone_size: .
d_call: .
v_call: TRBV7-3
cdr3_nt: TGTGCCAGCAGCCCCAATGGGGGCGAGCAGTACTTC
cdr3_aa: CASSPNGGEQYF

j_call: TRBJ1-2
clone_size: .
d_call: .
v_call: TRBV19
cdr3_nt: TGTGCCAGTAGTATTGGACCCTATGGCTACACCTTC
cdr3_aa: CASSIGPYGYTF

j_call: TRBJ2-1
clone_size: once
d_call: TRBD2
v_call: TRBV7-9
cdr3_nt: TGTGCCAGCAGTCACTCGGGAGGGGAGGACTACAATGAGCAGTTCTTC
cdr3_aa: CASSHSGGEDYNEQFF

j_call: TRBJ1-5
clone_size: .
d_call: TRBD1
v_call: TRBV6-5
cdr3_nt: TGTGCCAGCAGCCGGGACAGGACGGGCCAGCCCCAGCATTTT
cdr3_aa: CASSRDRTGQPQHF

j_call: TRBJ2-4
clone_size: .
d_call: .
v_call: TRBV19
cdr3_nt: TGTGCCAGTAGTTCCGAGGGGTACCCAAAAAACATTCAGTACTTC
cdr3_aa: CASSSEGYPKNIQYF

j_call: TRBJ2-7
clone_size: .
d_call: .
v_call: TRBV5-3
cdr3_nt: TGTGCCAGAAGCTCTGGGGGCAGGGGCTCCTACGAGCAGTACTTC
cdr3_aa: CARSSGGRGSYEQYF

j_call: TRBJ1-2
clone_size: .
d_call: .
v_call: TRBV10-2
cdr3_nt: TGCGCCAGCAGTGAGACAACTGACGCCTATGGTGGCTACACCTTC
cdr3_aa: CASSETTDAYGGYTF

j_call: TRBJ2-7
clone_size: .
d_call: .
v_call: TRBV13
cdr3_nt: TGTGCCAGCAGCCGATATCAGCCTGGATTCGAGCAGTACTTC
cdr3_aa: CASSRYQPGFEQYF

j_call: TRBJ2-7
clone_size: .
d_call: TRBD1
v_call: TRBV9
cdr3_nt: TGTGCCAGCAGCCCCGGACAGGGGAACTACGAGCAGTACTTC
cdr3_aa: CASSPGQGNYEQYF

j_call: TRBJ2-7
clone_size: .
d_call: .
v_call: TRBV25-1
cdr3_nt: TGTGCCACCAAACGGGGGACCGAAAGTTCCTACGAGCAGTACTTC
cdr3_aa: CATKRGTESSYEQYF

j_call: TRBJ2-1
clone_size: once
d_call: TRBD2
v_call: TRBV19
cdr3_nt: TGTGCCAGTAGTATGGGTCCGGGTGGCGGGAGGGCCTGGGATGAGCAGTTCTTC
cdr3_aa: CASSMGPGGGRAWDEQFF

j_call: TRBJ1-1
clone_size: .
d_call: .
v_call: TRBV28
cdr3_nt: TGTGCCAGCAGTTTGATAGTGAACACTGAAGCTTTCTTT
cdr3_aa: CASSLIVNTEAFF

j_call: TRBJ1-2
clone_size: .
d_call: .
v_call: TRBV27
cdr3_nt: TGTGCCAGCAGTCCTTGGCGGGATCCGAGGAACGGCTACACCTTC
cdr3_aa: CASSPWRDPRNGYTF

j_call: TRBJ2-2
clone_size: .
d_call: .
v_call: TRBV25-1
cdr3_nt: TGTGCCAGCAGTGAATCTGGATTAGGACCCGGGGAGCTGTTTTTT
cdr3_aa: CASSESGLGPGELFF

j_call: TRBJ2-6
clone_size: .
d_call: TRBD1
v_call: TRBV29-1
cdr3_nt: TGCAGCGTTGACGAGGACAGGGGATACTCTGGGGCCAACGTCCTGACTTTC
cdr3_aa: CSVDEDRGYSGANVLTF

j_call: TRBJ2-7
clone_size: .
d_call: .
v_call: TRBV29-1
cdr3_nt: TGCAGCGTTGAAGATAAGTACAGCTCCTACGAGCAGTACTTC
cdr3_aa: CSVEDKYSSYEQYF

j_call: TRBJ2-3
clone_size: .
d_call: .
v_call: TRBV3-1/TRBV3-2
cdr3_nt: TGTGCCAGCAGCCAACGCGGGAGCACAGATACGCAGTATTTT
cdr3_aa: CASSQRGSTDTQYF

j_call: TRBJ2-7
clone_size: .
d_call: .
v_call: TRBV18
cdr3_nt: TGTGCCAGCTCCCGAGACAAGAGCTCCTACGAGCAGTACTTC
cdr3_aa: CASSRDKSSYEQYF

j_call: TRBJ1-1
clone_size: .
d_call: TRBD1
v_call: TRBV28
cdr3_nt: TGTGCCAGCGGAGGGGGCTCAGAGGGGTCCACTGAAGCTTTCTTT
cdr3_aa: CASGGGSEGSTEAFF

j_call: TRBJ2-3
clone_size: .
d_call: TRBD2
v_call: TRBV28
cdr3_nt: TGTGCCAGCAGTTTACTCGGACTAGCGTTACTAAATACGCAGTATTTT
cdr3_aa: CASSLLGLALLNTQYF

j_call: TRBJ1-4
clone_size: .
d_call: .
v_call: TRBV6-4
cdr3_nt: TGTGCCAGCAGTGCCCAGGGACATTTCACAACTAATGAAAAACTGTTTTTT
cdr3_aa: CASSAQGHFTTNEKLFF

j_call: TRBJ2-2
clone_size: .
d_call: TRBD2
v_call: TRBV28
cdr3_nt: TGTGCCAGCAGTTTTAGGCCAGCGGGATTCTCCAACACCGGGGAGCTGTTTTTT
cdr3_aa: CASSFRPAGFSNTGELFF

j_call: TRBJ2-7
clone_size: .
d_call: .
v_call: TRBV18
cdr3_nt: TGTGCCAGCTCACCGGACAGCAAAGGGTCGCGGTACTTC
cdr3_aa: CASSPDSKGSRYF

j_call: TRBJ2-7
clone_size: .
d_call: TRBD2
v_call: TRBV4-2
cdr3_nt: TGTGCCAGCAGCCAAGAGTTAGCGGGAGGGCTCTACGAGCAGTACTTC
cdr3_aa: CASSQELAGGLYEQYF

j_call: TRBJ1-2
clone_size: .
d_call: TRBD1
v_call: TRBV15
cdr3_nt: TGTGCCACCAGCAAAGACAGGGAAGTGGGTGGCTACACCTTC
cdr3_aa: CATSKDREVGGYTF

j_call: TRBJ1-2
clone_size: .
d_call: .
v_call: TRBV9
cdr3_nt: TGTGCCAGCAAGGGGGACATCCTGCATGGCTACACCTTC
cdr3_aa: CASKGDILHGYTF

j_call: TRBJ2-2
clone_size: .
d_call: .
v_call: TRBV6-2/TRBV6-3
cdr3_nt: TGTGCCAGCAGCCCTCGGACATATAGGCCGACCGGGGAGCTGTTTTTT
cdr3_aa: CASSPRTYRPTGELFF

j_call: TRBJ2-7
clone_size: .
d_call: .
v_call: TRBV7-3
cdr3_nt: TGTGCCAGCAGCTCAGGGCCAGGGGACTACGAGCAGTACTTC
cdr3_aa: CASSSGPGDYEQYF

j_call: TRBJ2-5
clone_size: .
d_call: .
v_call: TRBV7-2
cdr3_nt: TGTGCCAGCGTAAAGGGGCGAGAGACCCAGTACTTC
cdr3_aa: CASVKGRETQYF

j_call: TRBJ2-3
clone_size: .
d_call: .
v_call: TRBV27
cdr3_nt: TGTGCCAGCAGTCCGACCCCCCCACGTTGGGATACGCAGTATTTT
cdr3_aa: CASSPTPPRWDTQYF

j_call: TRBJ2-1
clone_size: .
d_call: .
v_call: TRBV28
cdr3_nt: TGTGCCAGCAGTTCCCTCGTGGGCCCCTACAATGAGCAGTTCTTC
cdr3_aa: CASSSLVGPYNEQFF